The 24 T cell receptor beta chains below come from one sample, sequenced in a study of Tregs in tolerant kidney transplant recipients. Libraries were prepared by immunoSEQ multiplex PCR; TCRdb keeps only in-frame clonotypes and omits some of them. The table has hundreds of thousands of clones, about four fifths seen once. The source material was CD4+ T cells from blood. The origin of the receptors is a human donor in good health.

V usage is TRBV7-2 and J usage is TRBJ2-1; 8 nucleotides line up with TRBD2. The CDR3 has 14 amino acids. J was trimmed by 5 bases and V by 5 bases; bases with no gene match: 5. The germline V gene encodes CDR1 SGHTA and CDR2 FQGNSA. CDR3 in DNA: TGTGCCAGCAGCCCGACTAGCGACCACAATGAGCAGTTCTTC. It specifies CASSPTSDHNEQFF.

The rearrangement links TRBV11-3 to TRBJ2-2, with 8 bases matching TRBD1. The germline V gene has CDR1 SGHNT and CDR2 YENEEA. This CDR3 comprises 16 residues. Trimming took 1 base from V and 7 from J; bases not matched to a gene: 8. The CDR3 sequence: CASSLGTTGANGELFF. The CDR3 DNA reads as TGTGCCAGCAGCTTAGGCACGACAGGGGCTAACGGGGAGCTGTTTTTT.

The CDR3 nucleotides read TGTGCCAGCAGCCAAGAGGATGGGGGTGCCTATGGCTACACCTTC. Translating it yields CASSQEDGGAYGYTF. The genes are TRBV4-2 and TRBJ1-2; tentative D call: TRBD1 (5 bases). The CDR3 loop spans 15 amino acids. V was pared by 0 bases and J by 4 bases, with 12 bases between. The germline gives CDR1 LGHNA, CDR2 YNFKEQ.

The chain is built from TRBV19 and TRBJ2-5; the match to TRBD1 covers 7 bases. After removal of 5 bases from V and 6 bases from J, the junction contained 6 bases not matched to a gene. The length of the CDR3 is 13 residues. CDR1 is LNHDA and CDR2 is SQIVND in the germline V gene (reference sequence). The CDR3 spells CASSLGQVKTQYF. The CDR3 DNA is TGTGCCAGTAGTCTAGGACAGGTGAAGACCCAGTACTTC.

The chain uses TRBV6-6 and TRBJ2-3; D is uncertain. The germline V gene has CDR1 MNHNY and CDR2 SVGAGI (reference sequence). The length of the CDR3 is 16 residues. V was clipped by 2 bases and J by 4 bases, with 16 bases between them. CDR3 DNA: TGTGCCAGCAGTTACGGGCGCCCTTATGTGGCAGATACGCAGTATTTT. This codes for CASSYGRPYVADTQYF.

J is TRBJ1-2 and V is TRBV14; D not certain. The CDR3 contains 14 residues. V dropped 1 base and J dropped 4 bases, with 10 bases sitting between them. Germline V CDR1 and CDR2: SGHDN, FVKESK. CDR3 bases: TGTGCCAGCAGCCAAGGGCTGAGCCTCTATGGCTACACCTTC. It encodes CASSQGLSLYGYTF.

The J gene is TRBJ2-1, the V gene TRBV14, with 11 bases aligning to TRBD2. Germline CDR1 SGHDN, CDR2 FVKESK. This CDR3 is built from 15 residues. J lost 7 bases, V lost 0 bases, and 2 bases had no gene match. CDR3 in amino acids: CASSQDPSGRNEQFF. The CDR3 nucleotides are TGTGCCAGCAGCCAAGACCCTAGCGGGAGGAATGAGCAGTTCTTC.

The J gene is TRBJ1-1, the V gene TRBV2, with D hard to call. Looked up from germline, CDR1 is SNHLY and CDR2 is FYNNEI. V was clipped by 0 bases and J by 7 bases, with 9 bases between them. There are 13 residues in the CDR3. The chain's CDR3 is CASSEAPGGEAFF. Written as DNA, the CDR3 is TGTGCCAGCAGTGAAGCTCCTGGTGGTGAAGCTTTCTTT.

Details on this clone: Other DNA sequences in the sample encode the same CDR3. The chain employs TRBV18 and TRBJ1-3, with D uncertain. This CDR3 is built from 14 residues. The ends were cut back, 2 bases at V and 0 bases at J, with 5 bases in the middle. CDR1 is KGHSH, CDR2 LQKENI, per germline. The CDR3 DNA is TGTGCCAGCTCACCAAACGACTCTGGAAACACCATATATTTT. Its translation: CASSPNDSGNTIYF.

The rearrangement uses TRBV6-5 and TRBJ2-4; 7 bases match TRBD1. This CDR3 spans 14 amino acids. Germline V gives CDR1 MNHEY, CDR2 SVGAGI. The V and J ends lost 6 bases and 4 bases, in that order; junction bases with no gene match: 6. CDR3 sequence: CASRGTVAKNIQYF. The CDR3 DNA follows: TGTGCCAGCAGGGGGACAGTCGCAAAAAACATTCAGTACTTC.

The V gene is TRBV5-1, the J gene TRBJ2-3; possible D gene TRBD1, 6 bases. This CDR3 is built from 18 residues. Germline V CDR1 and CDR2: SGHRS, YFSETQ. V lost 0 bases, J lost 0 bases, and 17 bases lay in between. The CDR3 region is CASSLAPATGYSTDTQYF. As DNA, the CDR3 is TGCGCCAGCAGCTTGGCCCCTGCGACAGGCTATAGCACAGATACGCAGTATTTT.

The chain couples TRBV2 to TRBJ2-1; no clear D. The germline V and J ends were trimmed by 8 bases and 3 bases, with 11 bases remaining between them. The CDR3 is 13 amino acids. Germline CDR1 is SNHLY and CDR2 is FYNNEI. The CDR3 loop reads CASWSILYNEQFF. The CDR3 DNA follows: TGTGCCAGCTGGTCCATTCTCTACAATGAGCAGTTCTTC.

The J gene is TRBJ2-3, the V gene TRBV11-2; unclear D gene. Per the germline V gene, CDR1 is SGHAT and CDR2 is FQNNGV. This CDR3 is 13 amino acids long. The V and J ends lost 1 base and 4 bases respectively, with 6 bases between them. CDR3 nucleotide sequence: TGTGCCAGCAGCTTAGGGTGGGCAGATACGCAGTATTTT. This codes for CASSLGWADTQYF.

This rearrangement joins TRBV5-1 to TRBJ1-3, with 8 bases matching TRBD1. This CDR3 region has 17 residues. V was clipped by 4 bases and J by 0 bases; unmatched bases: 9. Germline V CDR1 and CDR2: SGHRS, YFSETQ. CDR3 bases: TGCGCCAGCAGCAGGACAGGGCCAATTCACTCTGGAAACACCATATATTTT. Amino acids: CASSRTGPIHSGNTIYF.

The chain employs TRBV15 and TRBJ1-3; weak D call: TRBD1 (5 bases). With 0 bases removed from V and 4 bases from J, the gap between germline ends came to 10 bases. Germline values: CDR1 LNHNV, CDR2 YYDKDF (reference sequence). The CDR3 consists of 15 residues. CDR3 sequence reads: CATSREGRAGNTIYF. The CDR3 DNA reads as TGTGCCACCAGCAGAGAGGGCAGGGCGGGAAACACCATATATTTT.

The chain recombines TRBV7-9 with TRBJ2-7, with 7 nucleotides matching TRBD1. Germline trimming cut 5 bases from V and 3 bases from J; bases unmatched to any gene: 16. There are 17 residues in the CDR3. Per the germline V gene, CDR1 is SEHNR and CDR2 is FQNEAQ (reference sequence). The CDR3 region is CASSDWMTGQHHYEQYF. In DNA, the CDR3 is TGTGCCAGCAGCGACTGGATGACGGGACAGCACCACTACGAGCAGTACTTC. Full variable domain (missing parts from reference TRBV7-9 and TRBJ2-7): DTGVSQNPRHKITKRGQNVTFRCDPISEHNRLYWYRQTLGQGPEFLTYFQNEAQLEKSRLLSDRFSAERPKGSFSTLEIQRTEQGDSAMYLCASSDWMTGQHHYEQYFGPGTRLTVT.

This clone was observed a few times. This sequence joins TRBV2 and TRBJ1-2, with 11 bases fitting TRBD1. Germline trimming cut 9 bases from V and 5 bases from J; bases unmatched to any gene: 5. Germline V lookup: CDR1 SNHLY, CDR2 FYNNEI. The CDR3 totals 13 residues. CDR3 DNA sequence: TGTGCCAGGCGGACAGGGGGCAGTTATGGCTACACCTTC. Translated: CARRTGGSYGYTF.

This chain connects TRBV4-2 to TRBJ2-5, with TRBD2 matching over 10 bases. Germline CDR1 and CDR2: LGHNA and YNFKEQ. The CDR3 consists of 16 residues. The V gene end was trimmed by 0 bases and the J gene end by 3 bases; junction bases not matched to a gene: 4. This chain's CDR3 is CASSQDSGGAEETQYF. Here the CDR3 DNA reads TGTGCCAGCAGCCAAGACAGCGGGGGGGCCGAAGAGACCCAGTACTTC.

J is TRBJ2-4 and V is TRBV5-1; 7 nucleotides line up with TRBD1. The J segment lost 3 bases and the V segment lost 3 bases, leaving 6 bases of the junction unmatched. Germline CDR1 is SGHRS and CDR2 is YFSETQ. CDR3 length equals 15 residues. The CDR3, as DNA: TGCGCCAGCAGCTCGACAGGGAGTGACAAAAACATTCAGTACTTC. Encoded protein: CASSSTGSDKNIQYF.

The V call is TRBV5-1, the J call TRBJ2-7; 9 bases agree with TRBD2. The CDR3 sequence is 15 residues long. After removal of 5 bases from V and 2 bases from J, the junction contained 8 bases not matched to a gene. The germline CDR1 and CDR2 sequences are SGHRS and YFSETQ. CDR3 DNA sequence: TGCGCCAGCAGGTCCGGGACTAGCCCCCCCTACGAGCAGTACTTC. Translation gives CASRSGTSPPYEQYF. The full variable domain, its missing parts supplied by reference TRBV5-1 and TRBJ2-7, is KAGVTQTPRYLIKTRGQQVTLSCSPISGHRSVSWYQQTPGQGLQFLFEYFSETQRNKGNFPGRFSGRQFSNSRSEMNVSTLELGDSALYLCASRSGTSPPYEQYFGPGTRLTVT.

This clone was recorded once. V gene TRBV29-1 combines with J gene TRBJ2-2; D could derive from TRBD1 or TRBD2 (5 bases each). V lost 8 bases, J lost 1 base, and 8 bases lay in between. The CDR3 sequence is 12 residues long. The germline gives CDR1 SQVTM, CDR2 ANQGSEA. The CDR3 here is CSTRGNTGELFF. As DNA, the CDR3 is TGCAGCACTAGGGGGAACACCGGGGAGCTGTTTTTT.

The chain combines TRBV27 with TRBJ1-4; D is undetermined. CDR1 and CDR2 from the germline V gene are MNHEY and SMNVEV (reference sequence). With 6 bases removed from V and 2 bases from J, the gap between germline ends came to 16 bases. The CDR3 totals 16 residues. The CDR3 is CASSRSGLTTNEKLFF. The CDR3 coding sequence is TGTGCCAGCAGCCGGTCGGGATTGACTACTAATGAAAAACTGTTTTTT.

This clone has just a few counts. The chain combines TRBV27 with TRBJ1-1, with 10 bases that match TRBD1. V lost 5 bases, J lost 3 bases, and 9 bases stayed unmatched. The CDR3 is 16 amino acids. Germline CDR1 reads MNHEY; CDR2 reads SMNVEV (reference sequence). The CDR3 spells CASSKLTGGTYTEAFF. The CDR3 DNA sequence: TGTGCCAGCAGTAAGTTGACAGGGGGCACGTACACTGAAGCTTTCTTT.

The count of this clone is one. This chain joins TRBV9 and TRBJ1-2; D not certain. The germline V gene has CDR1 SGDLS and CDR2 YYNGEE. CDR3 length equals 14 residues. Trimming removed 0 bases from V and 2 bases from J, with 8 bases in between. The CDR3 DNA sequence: TGTGCCAGCAGCGTAGGTTACCAGAACTATGGCTACACCTTC. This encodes CASSVGYQNYGYTF.